This T cell receptor (beta chain) was sequenced during a study of cytomegalovirus exposure and HLA in healthy donors. Study-wide results and caveats: Equally common other TCR beta chains were less clonally expanded than HLA-associated ones, a later analysis found. TCR beta sequences reportedly predicted most subjects' HLA-A and HLA-B alleles accurately. In a later analysis, HLA-C alleles had the fewest associated TCRs, DRB1 alleles the most.

As concerns this clone: What it binds is not known.

The PCR had 60 Vbeta and 13 Jbeta primers. Only in-frame clones appear in the TCRdb table, and some are missing; sequencing was by immunoSEQ multiplex PCR. This table has fewer than 150,000 clones, around 77% appearing once. This receptor was taken from a woman aged 25 to 45 in good health and CMV-seropositive. Sequencing input: PBMCs.

The CDR3 here is CASTGGGTGEKLFF. CDR3 in DNA: TGTGCCAGTACCGGGGGAGGGACCGGTGAAAAACTGTTTTTT. This sequence joins TRBV19 and TRBJ1-4, with D maybe TRBD1 (5 bases). V lost 7 bases and J lost 7, with 16 bases in between. Germline V CDR1 and CDR2: LNHDA, SQIVND (reference sequence). CDR3 size: 14 residues. The full variable domain, with the rest looked up from reference TRBV19 and TRBJ1-4, is DGGITQSPKYLFRKEGQNVTLSCEQNLNHDAMYWYRQDPGQGLRLIYYSQIVNDFQKGDIAEGYSVSREKKESFPLTVTSAQKNPTAFYLCASTGGGTGEKLFFGSGTQLSVL.